This T cell receptor beta chain stems from a study of cytomegalovirus exposure and HLA in healthy donors. General observations from the study: Association of around 17,000 TCR beta sequences with HLA alleles was found at 0.05 false discovery rate in a later analysis. Investigators reported 150 to 200 TCR beta chains as tied to cytomegalovirus.

V lost 1 base and J 0 bases, leaving 14 bases between the germline ends. The germline gives CDR1 KGHSH, CDR2 LQKENI. CDR3 length equals 17 residues. This clone has just a few counts. Antigen: not known. This PCR relied on a set of 60 Vbeta primers and 13 Jbeta primers. The table came from immunoSEQ multiplex PCR; TCRdb's copy has only in-frame clones and leaves some out. The table includes about 120,000 clones, under 85% detected once. The chain joins TRBV18 to TRBJ2-3, with a possible D match to TRBD1 (5 bases). This receptor was taken from a man in his forties in good health and CMV-seropositive. Sequenced: PBMCs. The CDR3 DNA sequence: TGTGCCAGCTCACCACTGGGTAGGGGAATAAGCACAGATACGCAGTATTTT. Encoded protein: CASSPLGRGISTDTQYF.